The T cell receptor (beta chain) described here comes from a study of T cell responses to AZD1222 COVID-19 vaccine. The CDR3 loop spans 12 amino acids. From germline, CDR1 is SGHRS and CDR2 YFSETQ. V was cut by 4 bases and J by 7 bases, with 11 bases left in between. Here immunoSEQ multiplex PCR was the method, and the copy in TCRdb shows in-frame clones only, minus some. The table has some 100,000 clones, roughly nine tenths seen once; the top ten hold approximately 15%. Sequences were derived from peripheral blood, sampled on day 0 of AZD1222 vaccination. This receptor was obtained from an adult in good health. This rearrangement joins TRBV5-1 to TRBJ1-1; D is perhaps TRBD1 (5 bases). The CDR3 is CASSPQGREAFF. Written as DNA, the CDR3 is TGCGCCAGCAGCCCGCAGGGACGTGAAGCTTTCTTT.